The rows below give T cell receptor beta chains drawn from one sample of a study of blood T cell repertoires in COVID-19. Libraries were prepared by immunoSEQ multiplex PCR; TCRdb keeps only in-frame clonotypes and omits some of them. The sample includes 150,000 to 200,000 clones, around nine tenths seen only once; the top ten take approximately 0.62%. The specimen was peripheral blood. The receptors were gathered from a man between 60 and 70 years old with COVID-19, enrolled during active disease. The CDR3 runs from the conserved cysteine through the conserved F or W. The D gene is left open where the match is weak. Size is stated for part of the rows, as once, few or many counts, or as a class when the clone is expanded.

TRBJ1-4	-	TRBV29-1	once	TGCAGCGTAATTCCCGCAACTAATGAAAAACTGTTTTTT	CSVIPATNEKLFF
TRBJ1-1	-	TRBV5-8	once	TGTGCCAGCACCTCACAGGGAGGGAGCACTGAAGCTTTCTTT	CASTSQGGSTEAFF
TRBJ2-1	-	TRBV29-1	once	TGCAGCTTATTGGGGCTAAGCTCCTACAATGAGCAGTTCTTC	CSLLGLSSYNEQFF
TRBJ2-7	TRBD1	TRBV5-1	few	TGCGCCAGCAGCGCCGACAGGGGAGGCTCCTACGAGCAGTACTTC	CASSADRGGSYEQYF
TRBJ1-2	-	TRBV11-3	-	TGTGCCAGCAGCTTATTCGCGGGGAACGACTATGGCTACACCTTC	CASSLFAGNDYGYTF
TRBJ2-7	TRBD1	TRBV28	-	TGTGCCAGCAGTTCCGGGACAGGGATAGGCGAGCAGTACTTC	CASSSGTGIGEQYF
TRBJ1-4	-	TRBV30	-	TGTGCCTGGAGTGTAACAGGTTATAATGAAAAACTGTTTTTT	CAWSVTGYNEKLFF
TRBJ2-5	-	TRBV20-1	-	TGCAGTGCTAGTATCGGGACACCGCGGGAGACCCAGTACTTC	CSASIGTPRETQYF
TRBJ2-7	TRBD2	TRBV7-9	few	TGTGCCAGCAGCCTAGGGACTAGCGGGAGCAACGAGCAGTACTTC	CASSLGTSGSNEQYF
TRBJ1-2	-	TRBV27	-	TGTGCCAGCAGTTTATCAGAGAACTATGGCTACACCTTC	CASSLSENYGYTF
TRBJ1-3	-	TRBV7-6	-	TGTGCCAGCAGCTCCCCGGGACAAGACTCTGGAAACACCATATATTTT	CASSSPGQDSGNTIYF
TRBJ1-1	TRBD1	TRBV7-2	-	TGTGCCAGCAGCTCAAGACAGGGGGCTAGCACTGAAGCTTTCTTT	CASSSRQGASTEAFF
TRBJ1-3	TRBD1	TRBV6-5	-	TGTGCCAGCAGTTACGTTGGACAGGGGGATGGAAACACCATATATTTT	CASSYVGQGDGNTIYF
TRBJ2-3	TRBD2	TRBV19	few	TGTGCCAGTAGTATAAGGAGGATGGTAGCGGGAGGTGGAGATACGCAGTATTTT	CASSIRRMVAGGGDTQYF
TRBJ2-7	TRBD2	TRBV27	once	TGTGCCAGCAGCTCCCCCCGGGGACTAGCGGGAAGGTACGAGCAGTACTTC	CASSSPRGLAGRYEQYF
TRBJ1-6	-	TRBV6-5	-	TGTGCCAGCACGGCGGATAGCTCCTATAATTCACCCCTCCACTTT	CASTADSSYNSPLHF
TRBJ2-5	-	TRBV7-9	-	TGTGCCAGCAGCTCCCTAGGGACCCAGTACTTC	CASSSLGTQYF
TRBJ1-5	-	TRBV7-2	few	TGTGCCAGCACCCCGGGAACCAGGAATCAGCCCCAGCATTTT	CASTPGTRNQPQHF
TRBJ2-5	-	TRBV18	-	TGTGCCAGCTCACCACCGGAGGCTAGCCTCAAAGAGACCCAGTACTTC	CASSPPEASLKETQYF
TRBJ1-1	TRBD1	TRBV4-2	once	TGTGCCAGCAGCCCCTTGGACAGGGGGGGGGTGAACACTGAAGCTTTCTTT	CASSPLDRGGVNTEAFF
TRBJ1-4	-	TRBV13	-	TGTGCCAGCAGCCAGGGGACATTCAGGGAAAAACTGTTTTTT	CASSQGTFREKLFF
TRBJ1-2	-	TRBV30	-	TGTGCCTGGAGTGTGGAGGTGGGAATTGGTGGCTACACCTTC	CAWSVEVGIGGYTF